These T cell receptor beta chains were read from a single sample in a study of preoperative IRX-2 immunotherapy in early breast cancer. The data were produced by immunoSEQ multiplex PCR, yet TCRdb's version contains in-frame clones alone and is incomplete. The sample shows over 35,000 clones, approximately 94% of them seen only once. Sequencing used tumor tissue, obtained after IRX-2 immunotherapy. These receptors all come from a human donor with breast cancer. CDR3s include the opening cysteine and the closing phenylalanine or tryptophan. The order of the fields is V gene, J gene, clone size, D gene, CDR3 DNA, CDR3 protein. D genes are given only for firm matches. Rows may omit the clone size; those that give it use once, few, many or a size class.

>TRBV19|TRBJ2-3|.|.
TGTGCCAGTGGTAACTCGGCAGGGCGAGGTACGCAGTATTTT
CASGNSAGRGTQYF
>TRBV7-6|TRBJ2-1|.|TRBD1
TGTGCCAGCAGCTTAGTTAGCCAGACAGGGTTGGGCAATGAGCAGTTCTTC
CASSLVSQTGLGNEQFF
>TRBV6-5|TRBJ1-6|.|TRBD1
TGTGCCAGCATGAGGGACAGGAGGTCACCCCTCCACTTT
CASMRDRRSPLHF
>TRBV10-2|TRBJ2-2|.|.
TGCGCCAGCAGTGTCGGGACCGGGGAGCTGTTTTTT
CASSVGTGELFF
>TRBV18|TRBJ1-5|.|TRBD1
TGTGCCAGCTCACTAACAGGGGTGAGGCAGCCCCAGCATTTT
CASSLTGVRQPQHF
>TRBV11-2|TRBJ2-7|.|.
TGTGCCAGCAGCTCGATAGGGGCCTACGAGCAGTACTTC
CASSSIGAYEQYF
>TRBV27|TRBJ2-1|.|TRBD1
TGTGCCAGCAGTTTCCTCCGGGACAGTTACAATGAGCAGTTCTTC
CASSFLRDSYNEQFF
>TRBV7-9|TRBJ1-4|.|.
TGTGCCAGCACCTCCGCAGGGGAAAAACTGTTTTTT
CASTSAGEKLFF
>TRBV4-3|TRBJ1-3|.|.
TGCGCCAGCAGCCAAGATATAGGGGCTGGAAACACCATATATTTT
CASSQDIGAGNTIYF
>TRBV5-6|TRBJ1-1|.|.
TGTGCCAGCAGCTGGCCAGGGAGAGGTGAAGCTTTCTTT
CASSWPGRGEAFF
>TRBV10-3|TRBJ2-3|.|TRBD2
TGTGCCATCAGTGAGCGGGGGGCTAGCGGGGGGGCGGTGAAAGATACGCAGTATTTT
CAISERGASGGAVKDTQYF
>TRBV7-9|TRBJ2-5|.|.
TGTGCCAGCAGCTTAGAAGGGCTGCGGGGGCCTTGGGAGACCCAGTACTTC
CASSLEGLRGPWETQYF
>TRBV28|TRBJ1-2|.|TRBD1
TGTGCCAGCAGTCGACGGAAGGGACAGCGGATATCAGGCTACACCTTC
CASSRRKGQRISGYTF
>TRBV28|TRBJ2-1|.|.
TGTGCCAGCAGTTTAACGGCAGACAATGAGCAGTTCTTC
CASSLTADNEQFF
>TRBV28|TRBJ1-5|.|TRBD1
TGTGCCAGCAGTTTAGGACAGGGAGGGTATCAGCCCCAGCATTTT
CASSLGQGGYQPQHF
>TRBV2|TRBJ1-5|.|.
TGTGCCAGCAGTGTGTTCGGGCAGCCCCAGCATTTT
CASSVFGQPQHF
>TRBV19|TRBJ1-1|.|TRBD1
TGTGCCAGTAGTGAACAGGGGAGCACTGAAGCTTTCTTT
CASSEQGSTEAFF
>TRBV27|TRBJ2-1|.|TRBD2
TGTGCCAGCAGTTTAGGCCTAGCGGGAGTGAGTGAGCAGTTCTTC
CASSLGLAGVSEQFF
>TRBV5-6|TRBJ2-5|.|.
TGTGCCAGCATGACGCGGACCCAGTACTTC
CASMTRTQYF
>TRBV4-2|TRBJ1-6|.|.
TGTGCCAGCAGCCAAGATCAGGCAGGGCGGGTATGGTATTCACCCCTCCACTTT
CASSQDQAGRVWYSPLHF
>TRBV6-6|TRBJ1-2|.|.
TGTGCCAGCGTCGGACGCGGGGCCGGCTATGGCTACACCTTC
CASVGRGAGYGYTF
>TRBV11-3|TRBJ2-5|.|.
TGTGCCAGCAGCGCTCGAGGGGGGGAGCAAGAGACCCAGTACTTC
CASSARGGEQETQYF
>TRBV11-2|TRBJ2-5|.|.
TGTGCCAGCAGGCCGTGGCTCCAAGAGACCCAGTACTTC
CASRPWLQETQYF
>TRBV30|TRBJ1-5|.|.
TGTGCCTGGAGTCCCGCCGGCGGCAATCAGCCCCAGCATTTT
CAWSPAGGNQPQHF
>TRBV6-6|TRBJ2-7|.|TRBD2
TGTGCCGTCACAAGCGGGAGGAGGCACGAGCAGTACTTC
CAVTSGRRHEQYF
>TRBV29-1|TRBJ1-2|.|.
TGCAGCGTTGAAGATCCCCCCGGGGTTAGGGGCTACACCTTC
CSVEDPPGVRGYTF
>TRBV27|TRBJ1-4|.|.
TGTGCCAGCAGGCAGGCGGAGCCAGCAACTAATGAAAAACTGTTTTTT
CASRQAEPATNEKLFF
>TRBV5-1|TRBJ2-2|.|.
TGCGCCAGCAGCTTGGGGGGGCTGAACACCGGGGAGCTGTTTTTT
CASSLGGLNTGELFF
>TRBV7-2|TRBJ2-5|.|TRBD1
TGTGCCAGCAGCTTTGACAGGGGGCCCCAAGAGACCCAGTACTTC
CASSFDRGPQETQYF
>TRBV14|TRBJ1-1|.|.
TGTGCCAGCAGCCAAGGGCGGAGGGAAGGGGCCGCTGAAGCTTTCTTT
CASSQGRREGAAEAFF
>TRBV30|TRBJ2-5|.|.
TGTGCCTGGAAGAATCCGGGCCGGGAGACCCAGTACTTC
CAWKNPGRETQYF
>TRBV2|TRBJ1-3|.|.
TGTGCGGGTGGGAGCTCTGGAAACACCATATATTTT
CAGGSSGNTIYF
>TRBV7-8|TRBJ1-2|.|.
TGTGCCAGCAGCGAGAGGGAGGGCTCAAGCTATGGCTACACCTTC
CASSEREGSSYGYTF
>TRBV28|TRBJ1-6|.|.
TGTGCCAGCAGGCCTACTTATCATTCACCCCTCCACTTT
CASRPTYHSPLHF
>TRBV5-6|TRBJ2-1|.|.
TGTGCCAGCAGCGTGGGGGGAAAGAGATTTGACAATGAGCAGTTCTTC
CASSVGGKRFDNEQFF
>TRBV6-5|TRBJ2-5|few|TRBD2
TGTGCCAGCAGTCCGGAACTAGCGGGGGCAGAGACCCAGTACTTC
CASSPELAGAETQYF
>TRBV5-4|TRBJ1-2|.|TRBD1
TGTGCCAGCAGCCCTGACAGGGAAGGTGGCTACACCTTC
CASSPDREGGYTF
>TRBV19|TRBJ2-7|once|.
TGTGCCAGTAGTCGGGCGGGTGGAGCCTACGAGCAGTACTTC
CASSRAGGAYEQYF
>TRBV4-2|TRBJ2-7|few|TRBD2
TGTGCCAGCAGCCAAGCGTCTAGCGGGGGCTACGAGCAGTACTTC
CASSQASSGGYEQYF
>TRBV7-3|TRBJ1-1|medium-sized|.
TGTGCCAGCAGCTTAGTTTTGGTGGGTAACACTGAAGCTTTCTTT
CASSLVLVGNTEAFF
>TRBV28|TRBJ2-1|.|TRBD2
TGTGCCAGCAGTGGCCTGGGACTACTAGGGAATGAGCAGTTCTTC
CASSGLGLLGNEQFF
>TRBV5-6|TRBJ1-2|once|.
TGTGCCAGCAGCCACCGGGCCAACTATGGCTACACCTTC
CASSHRANYGYTF